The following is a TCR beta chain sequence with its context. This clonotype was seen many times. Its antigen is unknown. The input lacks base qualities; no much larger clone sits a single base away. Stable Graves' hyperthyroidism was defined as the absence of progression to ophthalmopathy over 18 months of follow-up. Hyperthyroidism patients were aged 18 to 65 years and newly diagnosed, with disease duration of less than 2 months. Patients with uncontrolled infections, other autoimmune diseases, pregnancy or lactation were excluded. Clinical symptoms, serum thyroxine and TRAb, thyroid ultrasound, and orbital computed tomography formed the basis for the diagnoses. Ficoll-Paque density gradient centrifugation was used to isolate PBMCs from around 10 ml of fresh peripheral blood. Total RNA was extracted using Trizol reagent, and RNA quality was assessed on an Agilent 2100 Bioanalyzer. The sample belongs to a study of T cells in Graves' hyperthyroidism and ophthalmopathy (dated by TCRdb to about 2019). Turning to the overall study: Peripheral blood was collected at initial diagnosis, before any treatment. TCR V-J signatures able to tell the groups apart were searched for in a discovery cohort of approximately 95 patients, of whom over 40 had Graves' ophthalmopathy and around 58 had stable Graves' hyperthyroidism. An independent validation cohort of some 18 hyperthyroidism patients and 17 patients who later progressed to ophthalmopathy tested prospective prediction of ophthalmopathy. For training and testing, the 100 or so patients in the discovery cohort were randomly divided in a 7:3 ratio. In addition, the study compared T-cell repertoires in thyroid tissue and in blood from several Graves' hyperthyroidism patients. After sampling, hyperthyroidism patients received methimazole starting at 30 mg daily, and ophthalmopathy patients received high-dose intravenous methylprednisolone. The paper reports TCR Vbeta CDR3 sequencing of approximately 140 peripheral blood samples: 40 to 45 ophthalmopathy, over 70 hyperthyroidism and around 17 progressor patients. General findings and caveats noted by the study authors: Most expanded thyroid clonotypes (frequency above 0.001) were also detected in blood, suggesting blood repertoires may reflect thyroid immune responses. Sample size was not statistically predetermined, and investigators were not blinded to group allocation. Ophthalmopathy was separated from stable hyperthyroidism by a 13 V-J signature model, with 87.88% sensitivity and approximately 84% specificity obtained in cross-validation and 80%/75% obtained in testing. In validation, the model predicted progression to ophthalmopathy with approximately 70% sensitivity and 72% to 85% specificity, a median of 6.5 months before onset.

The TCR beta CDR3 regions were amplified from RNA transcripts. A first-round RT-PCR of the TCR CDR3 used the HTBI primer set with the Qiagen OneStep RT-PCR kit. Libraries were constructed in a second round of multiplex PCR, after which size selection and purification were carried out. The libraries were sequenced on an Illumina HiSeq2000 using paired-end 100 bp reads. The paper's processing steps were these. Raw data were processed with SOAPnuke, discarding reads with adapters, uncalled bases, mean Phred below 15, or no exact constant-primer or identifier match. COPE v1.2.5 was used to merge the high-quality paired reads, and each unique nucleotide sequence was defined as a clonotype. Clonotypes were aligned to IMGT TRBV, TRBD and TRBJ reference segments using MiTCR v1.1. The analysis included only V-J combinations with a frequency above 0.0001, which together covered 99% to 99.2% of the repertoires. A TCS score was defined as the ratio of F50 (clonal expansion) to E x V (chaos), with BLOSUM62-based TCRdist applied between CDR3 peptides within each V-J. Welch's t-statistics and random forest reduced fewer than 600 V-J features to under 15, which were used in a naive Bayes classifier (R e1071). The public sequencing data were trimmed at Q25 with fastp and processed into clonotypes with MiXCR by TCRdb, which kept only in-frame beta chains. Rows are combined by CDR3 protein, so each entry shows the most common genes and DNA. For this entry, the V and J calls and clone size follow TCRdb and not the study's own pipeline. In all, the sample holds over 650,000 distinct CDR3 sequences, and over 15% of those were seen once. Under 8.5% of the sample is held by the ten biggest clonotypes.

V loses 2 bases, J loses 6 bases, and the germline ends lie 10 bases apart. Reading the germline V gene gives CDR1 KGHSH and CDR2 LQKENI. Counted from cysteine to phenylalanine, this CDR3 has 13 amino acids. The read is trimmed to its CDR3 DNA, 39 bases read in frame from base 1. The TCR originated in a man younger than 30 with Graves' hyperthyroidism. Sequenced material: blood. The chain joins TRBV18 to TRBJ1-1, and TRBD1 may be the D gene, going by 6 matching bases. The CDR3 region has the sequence CASSPSRGSEAFF. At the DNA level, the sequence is TGTGCCAGCTCACCAAGCAGGGGATCTGAAGCTTTCTTT. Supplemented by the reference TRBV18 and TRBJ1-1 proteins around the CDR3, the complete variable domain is NAGVMQNPRHLVRRRGQEARLRCSPMKGHSHVYWYRQLPEEGLKFMVYLQKENIIDESGMPKERFSAEFPKEGPSILRIQQVVRGDSAAYFCASSPSRGSEAFFGQGTRLTVV.